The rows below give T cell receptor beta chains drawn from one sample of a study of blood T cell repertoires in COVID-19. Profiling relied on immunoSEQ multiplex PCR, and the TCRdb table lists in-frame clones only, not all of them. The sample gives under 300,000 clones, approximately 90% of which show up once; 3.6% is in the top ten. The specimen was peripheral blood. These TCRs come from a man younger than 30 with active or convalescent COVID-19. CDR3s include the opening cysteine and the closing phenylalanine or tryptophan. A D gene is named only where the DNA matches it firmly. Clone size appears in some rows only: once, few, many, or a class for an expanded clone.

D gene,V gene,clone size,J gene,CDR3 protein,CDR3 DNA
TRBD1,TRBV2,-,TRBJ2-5,CASKDRGGQETQYF,TGTGCCAGCAAGGACAGGGGAGGGCAAGAGACCCAGTACTTC
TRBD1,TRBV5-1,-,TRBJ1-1,CASSLEGGFTEAFF,TGCGCCAGCAGCTTGGAAGGGGGCTTCACTGAAGCTTTCTTT
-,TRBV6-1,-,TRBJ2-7,CASSREYEQYF,TGTGCCAGCAGCCGCGAGTACGAGCAGTACTTC
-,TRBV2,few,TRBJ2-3,CASSGGSGYTQYF,TGTGCCAGCAGTGGAGGGAGTGGATATACGCAGTATTTT
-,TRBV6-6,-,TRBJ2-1,CASSKTPAEQFF,TGTGCCAGCAGCAAGACTCCCGCCGAGCAGTTCTTC
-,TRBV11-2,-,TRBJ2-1,CASSLVGVSSSYNEQFF,TGTGCCAGCAGCTTAGTAGGGGTATCCAGCTCCTACAATGAGCAGTTCTTC
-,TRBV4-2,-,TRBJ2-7,CASSQSEGQQGYEQYF,TGTGCCAGCAGCCAGTCGGAGGGGCAACAAGGGTACGAGCAGTACTTC
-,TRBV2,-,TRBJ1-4,CASNSQGNEKLFF,TGTGCCAGCAATTCCCAGGGAAATGAAAAACTGTTTTTT
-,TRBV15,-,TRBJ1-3,CATSRDGPGAVNTIYF,TGTGCCACCAGCAGAGATGGGCCAGGCGCTGTAAACACCATATATTTT
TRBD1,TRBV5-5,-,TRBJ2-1,CASSPTGAYNEQFF,TGTGCCAGCAGCCCGACAGGGGCGTACAATGAGCAGTTCTTC
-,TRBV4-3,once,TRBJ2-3,CASSQGGTEDTQYF,TGCGCCAGCAGCCAAGGGGGGACTGAAGATACGCAGTATTTT
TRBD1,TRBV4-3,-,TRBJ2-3,CASSLKTGGVDTQYF,TGCGCCAGCAGCCTTAAGACAGGGGGCGTTGATACGCAGTATTTT
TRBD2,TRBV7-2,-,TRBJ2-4,CASRVGLAGGNIQYF,TGTGCCAGCAGGGTTGGACTAGCGGGAGGAAACATTCAGTACTTC